These 4 T cell receptor beta chains were sequenced from one sample in a study of OX40 agonist ivuxolimab in advanced cancers. Some clones are missing from TCRdb's copy, which holds only in-frame ones; the method was immunoSEQ multiplex PCR. The sample comprises 25,000 to 30,000 clones, 65% to 90% of which are singletons, and over 12% rests with the top ten. Sequenced here: CD4+ or CD8+ T cells sorted from blood, sampled in a trial of the OX40 agonist ivuxolimab. The receptors were gathered from an adult with an advanced solid tumor such as melanoma, head and neck, liver or kidney cancer.

In the case of this clone: At one of its ends the junction is not consistent with the germline gene, which may arise from a read error. The chain recombines TRBV20-1 with TRBJ1-3; no reliable D call. The CDR3 loop spans 10 amino acids. Germline-derived CDR1 and CDR2 are DFQATT and SNEGSKA (reference sequence). CDR3 sequence: CSAKSTQYLF. CDR3 nucleotides: TGCAGTGCTAAGAGTACTCAATACCTCTTT.

The rearrangement links TRBV6-6 to TRBJ2-2; 7 bases are shared with TRBD1. CDR3 length equals 14 residues. With 6 bases clipped from V and 5 bases from J, the junction kept 6 bases outside the gene matches. Germline V gene lookup returns CDR1 MNHNY and CDR2 SVGAGI (reference sequence). In DNA form, the CDR3 reads TGTGCCAGCAGCCAGACAGGGAAAACCGGGGAGCTGTTTTTT. Its protein product is CASSQTGKTGELFF.

The rearrangement joins TRBV12-5 to TRBJ1-1; D gene unclear. Trimming shortened V by 8 bases and J by 1 base, and 8 bases separated the two germline ends. The germline V gene encodes CDR1 LGHNT and CDR2 FRNRAP. The CDR3 spans 12 residues. The CDR3 loop reads CASSWGNTEAFF. The CDR3 coding sequence is TGTGCTAGTTCCTGGGGGAACACTGAAGCTTTCTTT.

This chain joins TRBV4-1 and TRBJ1-3; D gene uncertain. From germline, CDR1 is MGHRA and CDR2 YSYEKL. V was shortened by 5 bases and J by 0 bases, with 14 bases between the two germline ends. The length of the CDR3 is 16 residues. The CDR3 is CASSWSRAASGNTIYF. CDR3 nucleotides: TGCGCCAGCAGCTGGAGTCGGGCCGCCTCTGGAAACACCATATATTTT.